These 21 T cell receptor beta chains came from one sample sequenced in a study of blood T cell repertoires in COVID-19. The table came from immunoSEQ multiplex PCR; TCRdb's copy has only in-frame clones and leaves some out. This repertoire shows roughly 150,000 clones, roughly nine tenths found once; its top ten account for about 15%. Sample: peripheral blood. The receptors here all came from a woman aged 35 to 49 with acute or convalescent COVID-19.

This CDR3 is CAWSRYTGGENYGYTF. The CDR3 coding sequence is TGTGCCTGGAGTCGTTATACAGGGGGCGAGAACTATGGCTACACCTTC. The chain recombines TRBV30 with TRBJ1-2; 9 positions agree with TRBD1. Germline assignment: CDR1 GTSNPN and CDR2 SVGIG (reference sequence). The CDR3 contains 16 residues. The junction had 9 bases not matched to a gene; V was cut back by 2 bases and J by 2 bases. Together with reference TRBV30 and TRBJ1-2, the CDR3 gives the full variable domain: SQTIHQWPATLVQPVGSPLSLECTVEGTSNPNLYWYRQAAGRGLQLLFYSVGIGQISSEVPQNLSASRPQDRQFILSSKKLLLSDSGFYLCAWSRYTGGENYGYTFGSGTRLTVV.

This chain links TRBV28 with TRBJ2-7, with 9 bases that match TRBD1. The CDR3 runs to 16 residues. V dropped 4 bases and J dropped 3; count of bases not matched to a gene: 10. Germline-derived CDR1 and CDR2 are MDHEN and SYDVKM. The CDR3 spells CASSSSGTGMYYEQYF. DNA of the CDR3: TGTGCCAGCAGTTCATCCGGGACAGGGATGTACTACGAGCAGTACTTC.

In DNA form, the CDR3 reads TGCAGTGCTAGTCTCGCACTCACTCTCACAGATACGCAGTATTTT. The encoded protein is CSASLALTLTDTQYF. This chain links TRBV20-1 with TRBJ2-3; D remains unclear. Germline V gene data show CDR1 as DFQATT and CDR2 as SNEGSKA (reference sequence). The CDR3 is made up of 15 amino acids. Trimming left V 3 bases short and J 2 bases short, with 15 bases between.

CDR3 sequence: CSVRTADTGELFF. CDR3 in DNA: TGCAGCGTTAGGACAGCAGACACCGGGGAGCTGTTTTTT. The chain has TRBV29-1 and TRBJ2-2; possibly TRBD1 for D (6 bases). From germline, CDR1 is SQVTM and CDR2 ANQGSEA. The CDR3 has 13 amino acids. V lost 5 bases and J lost 3, with 10 bases in between.

The V call is TRBV12-5, the J call TRBJ2-6; 8 bases map to TRBD1. Trimming took 10 bases from V and 4 from J; bases not matched to a gene: 15. CDR3 length equals 17 residues. Germline CDR1 and CDR2: LGHNT and FRNRAP. For the CDR3, the DNA is TGTGCTACACAGCCCGGACAGGGAAGGTCGGGGGCCAACGTCCTGACTTTC. It yields the protein CATQPGQGRSGANVLTF.

The V and J genes are TRBV28 and TRBJ1-5, with 7 bases aligning to TRBD1. V was clipped by 5 bases and J by 4 bases; unmatched bases: 8. The V gene's germline CDR1 is MDHEN and CDR2 SYDVKM. The CDR3 has 15 residues. The CDR3 loop reads CASSPGGVGNQPQHF. DNA for the CDR3: TGTGCCAGCAGTCCAGGGGGTGTTGGAAATCAGCCCCAGCATTTT.

V gene TRBV12-3 or TRBV12-4 combines with J gene TRBJ2-7; D uncertain. CDR3 length: 12 residues. V was clipped by 5 bases and J by 3 bases, with 8 bases between them. The CDR3: CASSPHGYEQYF. The CDR3, as DNA: TGTGCCAGCAGTCCCCACGGCTACGAGCAGTACTTC.

The V and J genes are TRBV10-3 and TRBJ1-1, with TRBD1 identical over 7 bases. V lost 2 bases, J lost 0 bases, and 0 bases stayed unmatched. Germline V gene data show CDR1 as ENHRY and CDR2 as SYGVKD. This CDR3 spans 14 amino acids. CDR3 residues: CAISETGVNTEAFF. In DNA form, the CDR3 reads TGTGCCATCAGTGAGACAGGGGTGAACACTGAAGCTTTCTTT.

The chain carries TRBV28 and TRBJ2-3; a possible D gene is TRBD2 (6 bases). Germline V gene data show CDR1 as MDHEN and CDR2 as SYDVKM. V was pared by 6 bases and J by 6 bases, with 10 bases between. The CDR3 runs 12 residues. Here the CDR3 DNA reads TGTGCCAGCAGAGGAGGGGTTGATACGCAGTATTTT. This gives the protein CASRGGVDTQYF.

V gene TRBV2 combines with J gene TRBJ2-2; D not certain. The germline V and J ends were trimmed by 3 bases and 7 bases, with 21 bases remaining between them. This CDR3 contains 17 residues. The germline V gene encodes CDR1 SNHLY and CDR2 FYNNEI. The CDR3 DNA is TGTGCCAGCAGTGACCCCCTAGGCGTTGAGTTCGGCGGGGAGCTGTTTTTT. It encodes CASSDPLGVEFGGELFF.

The chain recombines TRBV19 with TRBJ2-5; perhaps TRBD1 as D (6 bases). Germline V gene data show CDR1 as LNHDA and CDR2 as SQIVND (reference sequence). There are 15 residues in the CDR3. V was clipped by 8 bases and J by 5 bases, with 21 bases between them. The DNA for the CDR3 is TGTGCCAGTCGTACCTGGGACAATGTTTTGGAGACCCAGTACTTC. Translated: CASRTWDNVLETQYF.

CDR3 sequence (DNA): TGTGCCAGCAGCTTAGAACAGAGCTCCTACAATGAGCAGTTCTTC. Its translation is CASSLEQSSYNEQFF. V gene TRBV11-2 combines with J gene TRBJ2-1, with unresolved D. The CDR3 runs to 15 residues. From germline, CDR1 is SGHAT and CDR2 FQNNGV. V lost 0 bases and J 0 bases, leaving 6 bases between the germline ends.

The rearrangement uses TRBV5-4 and TRBJ1-1; 7 bases match TRBD1. This CDR3 has 14 residues. Germline CDR1 reads SGHNT; CDR2 reads YYREEE (reference sequence). The V and J ends lost 2 bases and 3 bases, in that order; junction bases with no gene match: 4. The CDR3 loop is CASSFRGMDTEAFF. The CDR3 nucleotides read TGTGCCAGCAGCTTCAGGGGGATGGACACTGAAGCTTTCTTT.

The chain employs TRBV6-1 and TRBJ1-2; the match to TRBD1 covers 11 bases. V shed 3 bases and J 6 bases; nucleotides not matched to a gene: 9. Germline lookup yields CDR1 MNHNS and CDR2 SASEGT. The CDR3 contains 16 residues. CDR3 bases: TGTGCCAGCAGTGACCCGGGACAGGGGGTTAGAGATGGCTACACCTTC. Its protein is CASSDPGQGVRDGYTF.

This chain uses TRBV19 with TRBJ2-1; 7 bases match TRBD2. V was clipped by 4 bases and J by 0 bases; unmatched bases: 0. Germline V gives CDR1 LNHDA, CDR2 SQIVND (reference sequence). CDR3 length: 14 amino acids. The CDR3 loop reads CASSRTSSYNEQFF. CDR3 nucleotide sequence: TGTGCCAGTAGTAGGACTAGCTCCTACAATGAGCAGTTCTTC.

In its sample, this clone was seen once. This rearrangement joins TRBV5-1 to TRBJ1-4; 8 bases agree with TRBD1. The junction had 5 bases not matched to a gene; V was cut back by 2 bases and J by 8 bases. The CDR3 contains 14 residues. CDR1 and CDR2 (germline): SGHRS, YFSETQ. The CDR3 sequence: CASSFGQGNEKLFF. In DNA, the CDR3 is TGCGCCAGCAGCTTCGGACAGGGTAACGAAAAACTGTTTTTT.

This sequence joins TRBV10-1 and TRBJ2-5; 7 bases align to TRBD2. Germline V lookup: CDR1 WNHNN, CDR2 SYGVQD (reference sequence). After removal of 0 bases from V and 1 base from J, the junction contained 5 bases not matched to a gene. This CDR3 comprises 16 residues. The CDR3 reads CASSESRKRGQETQYF. CDR3 sequence (DNA): TGCGCCAGCAGTGAGTCGAGGAAGCGGGGCCAAGAGACCCAGTACTTC.

The chain is built from TRBV6-6 and TRBJ2-2, with a possible D match to TRBD2 (6 bases). The V end was cut by 5 bases, the J end by 0 bases, with 10 bases between. CDR3 length: 15 amino acids. CDR1 and CDR2 from the germline V gene are MNHNY and SVGAGI (reference sequence). In DNA form, the CDR3 reads TGTGCCAGCAGTCGCGGGGATTCGAACACCGGGGAGCTGTTTTTT. This encodes CASSRGDSNTGELFF.

The V gene is TRBV29-1, the J gene TRBJ2-7; tentative D call: TRBD2 (5 bases). Between the trimmed V and J ends, which lost 6 bases and 2 bases, there was a span of 11 bases. CDR1 and CDR2 (germline): SQVTM, ANQGSEA. This CDR3 has 12 amino acids. CDR3 DNA sequence: TGCAGCGTAAAGGGAGTTACCTACGAGCAGTACTTC. It specifies CSVKGVTYEQYF.

The chain is built from TRBV29-1 and TRBJ2-1; TRBD2 agrees at 13 bases. The J segment lost 3 bases and the V segment lost 7 bases, leaving 6 bases of the junction unmatched. The CDR3 contains 15 residues. In germline, CDR1 is SQVTM, CDR2 ANQGSEA. CDR3: CSANRLAGGYNEQFF. In DNA form, the CDR3 reads TGCAGCGCCAACCGACTAGCGGGAGGCTACAATGAGCAGTTCTTC.

This chain uses TRBV30 with TRBJ1-5, with 7 bases lining up with TRBD1. Trimming cost V 5 bases and J 2 bases; bases outside gene matches: 6. This CDR3 has 14 residues. The V gene's germline CDR1 is GTSNPN and CDR2 SVGIG (reference sequence). The CDR3 DNA is TGTGCCTGGGCCCTAGGACAGGGCAATCAGCCCCAGCATTTT. Protein product: CAWALGQGNQPQHF.